These T cell receptor beta chains were read from a single sample in a study of identical twins. TCRdb reanalysed the 5' RACE reads using MiXCR and keeps one entry per CDR3 protein. This table has approximately 620,000 distinct CDR3 sequences, approximately 9% appearing once. These data are also associated with another study on yellow fever vaccine responses in identical twins.

Sequencing was performed on PBMCs. The receptor source for this set is a woman under 30 in good health. Both conserved end residues are part of each CDR3. A D gene is named only where the DNA matches it firmly. The size field is filled for only some rows; it gives once, few, many or a size class.

clone size | J gene | D gene | CDR3 length | V gene | CDR3 DNA | CDR3 protein
- | TRBJ1-6 | - | 15 | TRBV6-1 | TGTGCCAGCAGGGGAGACAGTAACTATAATTCACCCCTCCACTTT | CASRGDSNYNSPLHF
few | TRBJ2-7 | TRBD1 | 14 | TRBV25-1 | TGTGCCAGCAGTAAACCGGGACAGGATTACGAGCAGTACTTC | CASSKPGQDYEQYF
many | TRBJ2-4 | TRBD2 | 20 | TRBV11-2 | TGTGCCAGCAGCTTAGGAGAAGCGGGACTAGCGGGGCTAGCCAAAAACATTCAGTACTTC | CASSLGEAGLAGLAKNIQYF
few | TRBJ2-1 | TRBD2 | 15 | TRBV11-3 | TGTGCCAGCAGCTTAGAATTAGCGGGGCGGAATGAGCAGTTCTTC | CASSLELAGRNEQFF
- | TRBJ2-7 | - | 12 | TRBV27 | TGTGCCAGCAGTTTCGGGGCGGGGGAGCAGTACTTC | CASSFGAGEQYF
- | TRBJ1-3 | - | 14 | TRBV5-4 | TGTGCCAGCAGGGCGGATCAGGGCGCAAACACCATATATTTT | CASRADQGANTIYF
- | TRBJ2-7 | - | 11 | TRBV7-9 | TGTGCCAGCAGCTTTAGGGAAGAGCAGTACTTC | CASSFREEQYF
many | TRBJ1-1 | - | 13 | TRBV29-1 | TGCAGCGTTGAAGGTCACCTGAACACTGAAGCTTTCTTT | CSVEGHLNTEAFF
few | TRBJ2-5 | TRBD2 | 14 | TRBV4-1 | TGCGCCAGCAGCCACACTAGCGGCCTAGAGACCCAGTACTTC | CASSHTSGLETQYF
- | TRBJ2-6 | - | 14 | TRBV15 | TGTGCCACCAGCAGTCGAGTTGGGGCCAACGTCCTGACTTTC | CATSSRVGANVLTF
- | TRBJ2-2 | - | 14 | TRBV15 | TGTGCCACCAGTTACGCGGAGGGAACCGGGGAGCTGTTTTTT | CATSYAEGTGELFF
- | TRBJ2-2 | TRBD2 | 13 | TRBV9 | TGTGCCAGCAGCGCCACGGGAGGCGGGGAGCTGTTTTTT | CASSATGGGELFF
few | TRBJ1-5 | - | 13 | TRBV12-3/TRBV12-4 | TGTGCCAGCAGTTTTGGTAGGGCTCAGCCCCAGCATTTT | CASSFGRAQPQHF
- | TRBJ2-3 | - | 16 | TRBV11-2 | TGTGCCAGCAGACCTCCAGTCGGCCTCTATACAGATACGCAGTATTTT | CASRPPVGLYTDTQYF
many | TRBJ2-1 | - | 15 | TRBV27 | TGTGCCAGCAGTTTAGCGGCAGGGGTGTTCAATGAGCAGTTCTTC | CASSLAAGVFNEQFF
many | TRBJ2-1 | - | 13 | TRBV6-5 | TGTGCCAGCAGTTACTCGGGTCAAACGGAGGAGTTCTTC | CASSYSGQTEEFF
- | TRBJ2-1 | TRBD2 | 15 | TRBV7-6 | TGTGCCAGCAGCTTAGGGAGTGGCGGGAGGGATGAGCAGTTCTTC | CASSLGSGGRDEQFF
- | TRBJ1-4 | - | 14 | TRBV7-8 | TGTGCCAGCAGCTTAGCGAGGCAGGGGAGAAAACTGTTTTTT | CASSLARQGRKLFF
many | TRBJ2-5 | - | 13 | TRBV29-1 | TGCAGCGTTGATCCTTCCGGGGCAGAGACCCAGTACTTC | CSVDPSGAETQYF
- | TRBJ2-2 | TRBD2 | 17 | TRBV7-2 | TGTGCCAGCAGGATCTATGGGGCTAGCGGGAACACCGGGGAGCTGTTTTTT | CASRIYGASGNTGELFF
few | TRBJ2-2 | - | 13 | TRBV20-1 | TGCAGTGCTAGAGACCGCTGGACCGGGGAGCTGTTTTTT | CSARDRWTGELFF
many | TRBJ2-3 | - | 14 | TRBV7-2 | TGTGCCAGCAGTCCCGGGCTTAGCACAGATACGCAGTATTTT | CASSPGLSTDTQYF
few | TRBJ1-1 | - | 15 | TRBV5-1 | TGCGCCAGCAGCTTGGGTCGTGGCTCGAACACTGAAGCTTTCTTT | CASSLGRGSNTEAFF
- | TRBJ2-3 | - | 16 | TRBV20-1 | TGCAGTGCTAGAGATTATGTGGGGGCCTACACAGATACGCAGTATTTT | CSARDYVGAYTDTQYF
few | TRBJ2-5 | - | 13 | TRBV10-3 | TGTGCCATCAGTGAGGTCAGCCAAGAGACCCAGTACTTC | CAISEVSQETQYF
many | TRBJ2-2 | - | 17 | TRBV12-3/TRBV12-4 | TGTGCCAGCAGTTTAGCGCTTTCAGGGGCTAACACCGGGGAGCTGTTTTTT | CASSLALSGANTGELFF
few | TRBJ2-7 | TRBD1 | 13 | TRBV20-1 | TGCAGTGCTTCGGACAGGAGCTCCTACGAGCAGTACTTC | CSASDRSSYEQYF
- | TRBJ2-7 | - | 15 | TRBV5-1 | TGCGCCAGCAGCGTGGGACGGTGGGGATCCTACGAGCAGTACTTC | CASSVGRWGSYEQYF